One sample yielded the 15 T cell receptor beta chains listed below, sequenced in a study of breast tumors, draining lymph nodes, adjacent tissues. Axillary draining lymph nodes of breast cancer patients supplied the node samples. From the multiplex PCR reads, TCRdb called clonotypes with MiXCR, one entry per CDR3 protein. Of roughly 130,000 distinct CDR3 sequences listed, around a third are singletons. The specimen was axillary lymph node tissue. These receptors were collected from a female donor with breast cancer. Some clones in this sample may be carry-over from other donors' samples.

This clonotype was seen just once. One end of the junction fails to match germline, which may point to a read error. V and J are TRBV20-1 and TRBJ1-4; D gene uncertain. This CDR3 is built from 11 residues. Germline V gene lookup returns CDR1 DFQATT and CDR2 SNEGSKA (reference sequence). CDR3 sequence reads: CSANSRERLSF. Written as DNA, the CDR3 is TGCAGTGCCAATTCAAGAGAAAGACTGTCTTTT.

Ten or more counts support this clonotype. The J gene is TRBJ2-7, the V gene TRBV6-2 or TRBV6-3; 12 nucleotides line up with TRBD1. Germline assignment: CDR1 MNHEY and CDR2 SVGEGT. The CDR3 runs to 16 residues. CDR3 in amino acids: CASSHSGTGGNYEQYV. The CDR3 coding sequence is TGTGCCAGCAGTCACTCCGGGACAGGGGGCAACTACGAGCAGTACGTC.

A note on this clonotype: With a much larger clone just one base away, this may be a read error. The chain has TRBV6-4 and TRBJ2-3, with D possibly TRBD2 on 5 matching bases. The CDR3 contains 16 residues. Germline V gives CDR1 MRHNA, CDR2 SNTAGT. The CDR3 region is CASSHSYGLYTATQYF. Here the CDR3 DNA reads TGTGCCAGCAGTCACTCGTATGGACTCTACACAGCTACGCAGTATTTT.

This clonotype has a handful of counts. This sequence joins TRBV10-3 and TRBJ1-1, with D maybe TRBD1 (5 bases). Trimming stripped 3 bases from V and 5 bases from J, with 13 bases between. The length of the CDR3 is 14 residues. The V gene's germline CDR1 is ENHRY and CDR2 SYGVKD. The CDR3 DNA sequence: TGTGCCATCAGTGATTTGTGGGGGATAACTGAAGCTTTCTTT. As protein: CAISDLWGITEAFF.

In this sample, this clonotype turned up many times. The chain links TRBV7-2 to TRBJ2-4; D perhaps matches TRBD2 (7 bases). Trimming removed 5 bases from V and 3 bases from J, with 14 bases in between. CDR3 length: 15 amino acids. Germline V lookup: CDR1 SGHTA, CDR2 FQGNSA. Written as DNA, the CDR3 is TGTGCCAGCAGCGGGGGCGGGGGTGTCAAAAACATTCAGTACTTC. This codes for CASSGGGGVKNIQYF.

This clonotype was recorded at least ten times. The gene calls are TRBV5-1 and TRBJ2-5, with 7 nucleotides matching TRBD2. The V gene's germline CDR1 is SGHRS and CDR2 YFSETQ. J lost 2 bases, V lost 4 bases, and 8 bases had no gene match. The CDR3 spans 15 residues. CDR3 in DNA: TGCGCCAGCAGCCGGAGCGCTAGCGGACAAGAGACCCAGTACTTC. Its translation: CASSRSASGQETQYF.

The chain uses TRBV6-5 and TRBJ1-4; 7 nucleotides line up with TRBD1. Germline trimming cut 2 bases from V and 7 bases from J; bases unmatched to any gene: 10. CDR3 length: 16 amino acids. Looked up from germline, CDR1 is MNHEY and CDR2 is SVGAGI. The CDR3 loop is CASSYETKPGGEKLFF. DNA of the CDR3: TGTGCCAGCAGTTACGAGACAAAACCAGGGGGTGAAAAACTGTTTTTT.

In its sample, this clonotype was seen many times. The chain carries TRBV11-2 and TRBJ1-2; TRBD1 is a possible D gene (5 bases). This CDR3 has 16 amino acids. The V gene's germline CDR1 is SGHAT and CDR2 FQNNGV. The V end lost 5 bases, the J end lost 4 bases, and 20 bases lay between the germline ends. The chain's CDR3 is CASSPTGDGTIYGYTF. CDR3 in DNA: TGTGCCAGCAGCCCTACCGGGGACGGCACCATCTATGGCTACACCTTC. Supplemented by reference TRBV11-2 and TRBJ1-2, the full variable domain reads EAGVAQSPRYKIIEKRQSVAFWCNPISGHATLYWYQQILGQGPKLLIQFQNNGVVDDSQLPKDRFSAERLKGVDSTLKIQPAKLEDSAVYLCASSPTGDGTIYGYTFGSGTRLTVV.

This clonotype was recorded at least ten times. This chain joins TRBV9 and TRBJ1-4; 11 bases agree with TRBD1. The CDR3 length is 14 residues. Germline CDR1 and CDR2: SGDLS and YYNGEE. V lost 2 bases, J lost 8 bases, and 2 bases stayed unmatched. The CDR3 coding sequence is TGTGCCAGCAGCGTGGGGACAGGGGGAGAAAAACTGTTTTTT. This codes for CASSVGTGGEKLFF. Using reference TRBV9 and TRBJ1-4 for the parts outside the CDR3, the full variable domain is DSGVTQTPKHLITATGQRVTLRCSPRSGDLSVYWYQQSLDQGLQFLIQYYNGEERAKGNILERFSAQQFPDLHSELNLSSLELGDSALYFCASSVGTGGEKLFFGSGTQLSVL.

This clonotype appeared many times. The rearrangement joins TRBV12-3 or TRBV12-4 to TRBJ2-5; tentatively, D is TRBD1 or TRBD2 (5 bases each). Trimming pared 7 bases from V and 5 bases from J, leaving 17 bases between. The CDR3 is made up of 14 amino acids. CDR3 loop: CASTLWSGPETQYF. CDR3 coding DNA: TGTGCCAGCACCCTCTGGTCGGGGCCCGAGACCCAGTACTTC.

This clonotype showed up many times. The chain couples TRBV6-1 to TRBJ1-4; TRBD1 might be the D (6 bases). Per germline, CDR1 MNHNS and CDR2 SASEGT. The CDR3 covers 15 residues. V was trimmed by 4 bases and J by 0 bases, leaving 9 bases between them. The CDR3 is CASSAWTATNEKLFF. The CDR3, as DNA: TGTGCCAGCAGTGCCTGGACAGCAACTAATGAAAAACTGTTTTTT.

This clonotype was detected many times. The rearrangement joins TRBV11-2 to TRBJ1-5; D possibly corresponds to TRBD1 (6 bases). Germline V gives CDR1 SGHAT, CDR2 FQNNGV. The CDR3 spans 17 residues. V lost 4 bases, J lost 0 bases, and 16 bases lay in between. The CDR3 reads CASSWGPGQFSNQPQHF. The DNA for the CDR3 is TGTGCCAGCAGCTGGGGACCGGGACAATTTAGCAATCAGCCCCAGCATTTT.

This clonotype occurred many times. A much larger clonotype is one base distant, so this may be a read error. The chain has TRBV20-1 and TRBJ2-1; tentatively, D is TRBD1 or TRBD2 (5 bases each). There are 11 residues in the CDR3. CDR1 DFQATT and CDR2 SNEGSKA come from the germline V gene (reference sequence). In DNA form, the CDR3 reads TGCAGTGCGGTGAGGGGCTATGAGCAGTCCTTC. Amino acid sequence: CSAVRGYEQSF.

Remarks on this clonotype: Compared with germline, one end of the junction differs, possibly owing to a read error. The V gene is TRBV2, the J gene TRBJ2-5; tentatively, D is TRBD2 (6 bases). The CDR3 totals 16 residues. The germline gives CDR1 SNHLY, CDR2 FYNNEI. In DNA, the CDR3 is TGTGCCAGCAGTGAGGACGCAGGACAAGCGGGTGAGACCCAGAACTTC. Its translation is CASSEDAGQAGETQNF. Looking up the rest from reference TRBV2 and TRBJ2-5 gives the full variable domain: EPEVTQTPSHQVTQMGQEVILRCVPISNHLYFYWYRQILGQKVEFLVSFYNNEISEKSEIFDDQFSVERPDGSNFTLKIRSTKLEDSAMYFCASSEDAGQAGETQNFGPGTRLLVL.

In the case of this clonotype: The conserved closing phenylalanine or tryptophan is absent in this CDR3, likely reflecting a read error. The V gene is TRBV20-1, the J gene TRBJ2-3; 8 bases fit TRBD2. Germline CDR1 DFQATT, CDR2 SNEGSKA (reference sequence). The length of the CDR3 is 14 residues. Here the CDR3 reads CSALSRGGTATQYS. The CDR3 DNA reads TGCAGTGCCTTGTCCCGGGGGGGCACAGCTACGCAGTATTCT.